These 15 T cell receptor beta chains originate from one sample sequenced in a study of CD8+CD57+ T cells in acquired aplastic anemia. The use of genomic DNA as template underpinned the TCR beta VDJ and CDR3 profiling. From the reads, TCRdb called clonotypes with MiXCR, one entry per CDR3 protein. The sample carries more than 250,000 distinct CDR3 sequences, roughly 50% recorded once. The sequenced material came from sorted CD4+, CD8+, or CD8+CD57+ T cells (not recorded which) from PBMCs. The receptors come from a human donor with severe aplastic anemia or a healthy control (not recorded which).

This clonotype has ten or more counts. This chain uses TRBV2 with TRBJ1-6, with D uncertain. Germline CDR1 SNHLY, CDR2 FYNNEI. The CDR3 loop spans 11 amino acids. V was trimmed by 2 bases and J by 10 bases, leaving 3 bases between them. CDR3 nucleotide sequence: TGTGCCAGCAGTGAAATGTCACCCCTCCACTTT. Translated: CASSEMSPLHF.

This chain uses TRBV10-3 with TRBJ1-4, with D hard to call. The CDR3 loop spans 15 amino acids. The V gene's germline CDR1 is ENHRY and CDR2 SYGVKD. Trimming removed 3 bases at V and 0 bases at J, with 8 bases between. The CDR3 bases are TGTGCCATCAGTGATCGGGCAGCAACTAATGAAAAACTGTTTTTT. Protein sequence: CAISDRAATNEKLFF.

The rearrangement links TRBV20-1 to TRBJ1-1; D remains ambiguous. The CDR3 spans 13 residues. From germline, CDR1 is DFQATT and CDR2 SNEGSKA (reference sequence). The ends were cut back, 3 bases at V and 6 bases at J, with 14 bases in the middle. The CDR3 nucleotides read TGCAGTGCTAGGCTAAGTATGTTCGCTGAAGCTTTCTTT. This sequence encodes CSARLSMFAEAFF.

In this sample, this clonotype turned up many times. The chain employs TRBV5-4 and TRBJ1-1; no definite D call. CDR3 length equals 15 residues. The germline V gene has CDR1 SGHNT and CDR2 YYREEE (reference sequence). Trimming shortened V by 0 bases and J by 0 bases, and 9 bases separated the two germline ends. The chain's CDR3 is CASSLGSPLNTEAFF. As DNA, the CDR3 is TGTGCCAGCAGCTTGGGATCTCCCCTGAACACTGAAGCTTTCTTT. Full variable domain (missing parts from reference TRBV5-4 and TRBJ1-1): ETGVTQSPTHLIKTRGQQVTLRCSSQSGHNTVSWYQQALGQGPQFIFQYYREEENGRGNFPPRFSGLQFPNYSSELNVNALELDDSALYLCASSLGSPLNTEAFFGQGTRLTVV.

In its sample, this clonotype was seen many times. This chain uses TRBV20-1 with TRBJ1-4; D gene ambiguous. Germline V gene lookup returns CDR1 DFQATT and CDR2 SNEGSKA (reference sequence). V shed 6 bases and J shed 4 bases, with 12 bases lying between them. This CDR3 has 13 residues. CDR3 sequence: CSAPTRVNEKLFF. Written as DNA, the CDR3 is TGCAGTGCGCCGACAAGGGTTAATGAAAAACTGTTTTTT.

This clonotype was seen many times. This rearrangement joins TRBV20-1 to TRBJ1-1; TRBD1 might be the D (6 bases). Germline V gene sequence: CDR1 DFQATT, CDR2 SNEGSKA (reference sequence). Trimming pared 3 bases from V and 3 bases from J, leaving 14 bases between. The CDR3 is 14 amino acids. The CDR3 loop reads CSARWTVAHTEAFF. The CDR3 DNA reads as TGCAGTGCTAGGTGGACAGTGGCCCACACTGAAGCTTTCTTT.

This clonotype was observed at least ten times. The chain uses TRBV6-5 and TRBJ2-2; 12 nucleotides match TRBD1. V dropped 7 bases and J dropped 7; count of bases not matched to a gene: 4. The length of the CDR3 is 14 residues. Germline V gene lookup returns CDR1 MNHEY and CDR2 SVGAGI. CDR3 sequence reads: CASKGTGGLGELFF. CDR3 nucleotides: TGTGCCAGCAAAGGGACAGGGGGCCTCGGGGAGCTGTTTTTT.

This clonotype was seen only a few times. The gene calls are TRBV20-1 and TRBJ2-3; TRBD2 might be the D (6 bases). The CDR3 spans 12 residues. Germline values: CDR1 DFQATT, CDR2 SNEGSKA (reference sequence). V lost 6 bases and J lost 3, with 10 bases in between. The CDR3 sequence: CSAETRTDTQYF. DNA of the CDR3: TGCAGTGCCGAGACTAGGACAGATACGCAGTATTTT.

This clonotype was counted ten times or more. CDR3 sequence (DNA): TGTGCCAGCAGCCCAGCTGGCAGAATCACAGATACGCAGTATTTT. Translation: CASSPAGRITDTQYF. The chain has TRBV13 and TRBJ2-3; no clear D. CDR1 and CDR2 (germline): PRHDT, FYEKMQ (reference sequence). This CDR3 has 15 amino acids. The V end was cut by 5 bases, the J end by 2 bases, with 14 bases between.

The V and J genes are TRBV7-9 and TRBJ2-7, with 9 bases matching TRBD2. J was trimmed by 3 bases and V by 5 bases; bases with no gene match: 11. The CDR3 consists of 16 residues. Germline V lookup: CDR1 SEHNR, CDR2 FQNEAQ (reference sequence). The CDR3 nucleotides are TGTGCCAGCAGCCCTATCGGAGCGGGAGGCTTCTACGAGCAGTACTTC. This encodes CASSPIGAGGFYEQYF.

The gene calls are TRBV7-8 and TRBJ1-2; the D gene is possibly TRBD1 (5 bases). The length of the CDR3 is 16 residues. The germline V and J ends were trimmed by 1 base and 9 bases, with 21 bases remaining between them. Germline-derived CDR1 and CDR2 are SGHVS and FQNEAQ. CDR3 coding DNA: TGTGCCAGCAGCTTAGACCGGATAGGGTTACAGGAGCGCTACACCTTC. It translates to CASSLDRIGLQERYTF.

The chain has TRBV20-1 and TRBJ1-5, with no clear D. V gave up 2 bases and J gave up 2 bases, with 10 bases separating them. Germline loops: CDR1 DFQATT, CDR2 SNEGSKA (reference sequence). CDR3 length: 14 residues. CDR3 residues: CSARNAEGNQPQHF. The CDR3 nucleotides read TGCAGTGCTAGAAACGCGGAGGGCAATCAGCCCCAGCATTTT.

The V gene is TRBV29-1, the J gene TRBJ2-1, with 7 bases lining up with TRBD1. V dropped 6 bases and J dropped 9; count of bases not matched to a gene: 8. Germline V CDR1 and CDR2: SQVTM, ANQGSEA. The CDR3 has 12 residues. CDR3 sequence reads: CSVADREPEQFF. The CDR3 bases are TGCAGCGTGGCCGACAGGGAACCTGAGCAGTTCTTC.

At least ten counts were recorded for this clonotype. V usage is TRBV29-1 and J usage is TRBJ2-5; 11 nucleotides align to TRBD2. The length of the CDR3 is 13 residues. V lost 5 bases to trimming and J lost 5 bases; unmatched junction nucleotides: 4. Germline CDR1 is SQVTM and CDR2 is ANQGSEA. CDR3 loop: CSVSSGGKETQYF. The CDR3 DNA is TGCAGCGTTTCTAGCGGGGGGAAGGAGACCCAGTACTTC. Drawing the rest from reference TRBV29-1 and TRBJ2-5, the complete variable domain is SAVISQKPSRDICQRGTSLTIQCQVDSQVTMMFWYRQQPGQSLTLIATANQGSEATYESGFVIDKFPISRPNLTFSTLTVSNMSPEDSSIYLCSVSSGGKETQYFGPGTRLLVL.

This clonotype was detected a few times. The J gene is TRBJ1-1, the V gene TRBV5-1, with D maybe TRBD1 (6 bases). Trimming took 3 bases from V and 2 from J, leaving 11 bases between them. CDR3 length equals 14 residues. Germline V gene sequence: CDR1 SGHRS, CDR2 YFSETQ. The CDR3 reads CASSSGTLNTEAFF. The CDR3 nucleotides are TGCGCCAGCAGCTCAGGGACACTAAACACTGAAGCTTTCTTT.